This entry is about one TCR beta chain. The V and J ends lost 6 bases and 2 bases respectively, with 8 bases between them. Germline V gene lookup returns CDR1 KGHSH and CDR2 LQKENI. The length of the CDR3 is 12 residues. This sample is drawn from a study of response to subunit inactivated influenza vaccine. MiXCR, run by TCRdb on the RT-PCR reads, gives a single entry per CDR3 protein. The sample holds hundreds of thousands of distinct CDR3 sequences, 18% seen once. The chain joins TRBV18 to TRBJ2-7; D gene uncertain. The sequences come from PBMCs from blood, collected approximately 5 days after vaccination. This TCR was sampled from a middle-aged man who received an inactivated influenza vaccine. CDR3 nucleotides: TGTGCCAGCTCCTCGCGAACCTACGAGCAGTACTTC. Amino acid sequence: CASSSRTYEQYF. Supplemented by reference TRBV18 and TRBJ2-7, the full variable domain reads NAGVMQNPRHLVRRRGQEARLRCSPMKGHSHVYWYRQLPEEGLKFMVYLQKENIIDESGMPKERFSAEFPKEGPSILRIQQVVRGDSAAYFCASSSRTYEQYFGPGTRLTVT.